The 22 T cell receptor beta chains presented below share a single source sample, sequenced in a study of early T cells in non-severe SARS-CoV-2 infection. TCRdb recomputed calls from the 5' RACE reads with MiXCR, one row per CDR3 protein. The repertoire holds tens of thousands of distinct CDR3 sequences, with approximately 16% as singletons. The sequenced sample was whole blood, obtained at baseline. All receptors derive from an adult who was a healthcare worker with PCR-confirmed SARS-CoV-2 infection or an uninfected control (not recorded which).

The gene calls are TRBV12-3 or TRBV12-4 and TRBJ2-1; possibly TRBD2 for D (6 bases). Trimming removed 6 bases at V and 8 bases at J, with 11 bases between. The CDR3 covers 12 residues. The CDR3 loop is CASRDLAYEQFF. The CDR3 bases are TGTGCCAGCAGAGATCTAGCGTATGAGCAGTTCTTC.

This chain connects TRBV28 to TRBJ2-5; 8 bases fit TRBD1. The CDR3 is 15 amino acids. From germline, CDR1 is MDHEN and CDR2 SYDVKM. Trimming at V came to 6 bases and at J to 0 bases, leaving 6 bases not matched to a gene. Here the CDR3 DNA reads TGTGCCAGCAGCCAAGGACAGGGTAACCAAGAGACCCAGTACTTC. Its translation: CASSQGQGNQETQYF.

The chain joins TRBV20-1 to TRBJ2-1; 10 bases line up with TRBD2. J gave up 7 bases and V 5 bases, and 8 bases lay outside the gene matches. CDR1 and CDR2 from the germline V gene are DFQATT and SNEGSKA (reference sequence). This CDR3 has 14 amino acids. In DNA form, the CDR3 reads TGCAGTGCTCCCGGACTAGCGGCCGGAAATGAGCAGTTCTTC. The encoded protein is CSAPGLAAGNEQFF.

This clonotype has only a few counts. This sequence joins TRBV6-1 and TRBJ2-7, with a possible D match to TRBD2 (5 bases). The ends were cut back, 8 bases at V and 3 bases at J, with 20 bases in the middle. The CDR3 covers 15 residues. CDR1 is MNHNS, CDR2 SASEGT, per germline. DNA of the CDR3: TGTGCCAGCCGCCTAATGGAGCTCGCGGGCTACGAGCAGTACTTC. Translated: CASRLMELAGYEQYF.

This clonotype was counted ten times or more. This rearrangement joins TRBV6-6 to TRBJ2-5, with a tentative D call TRBD1 (5 bases). The V gene's germline CDR1 is MNHNY and CDR2 SVGAGI (reference sequence). CDR3 size: 16 residues. V was shortened by 2 bases and J by 5 bases, with 18 bases between the two germline ends. In DNA, the CDR3 is TGTGCCAGCAGTTACCCACCAGGGAATCGCACGGAGACCCAGTACTTC. Its protein product is CASSYPPGNRTETQYF.

The V call is TRBV5-5, the J call TRBJ2-2; 9 positions match TRBD2. Trimming cost V 0 bases and J 7 bases; bases outside gene matches: 7. The CDR3 totals 16 residues. Germline V gene sequence: CDR1 SGHKS, CDR2 YYEKEE (reference sequence). The CDR3 coding sequence is TGTGCCAGCAGCTTGGGGCGGGAGGGCCATGGCGGGGAGCTGTTTTTT. Its protein is CASSLGREGHGGELFF.

Comments on this clonotype: Being one base from a much bigger clone, this may be a read error. The rearrangement links TRBV3-1 to TRBJ2-1, with 7 bases aligning to TRBD2. This CDR3 region has 16 residues. CDR1 LGHDT and CDR2 YNNKEL come from the germline V gene (reference sequence). The CDR3 sequence: CASSRALAATYIEQFF. Written as DNA, the CDR3 is TGTGCCAGCAGCCGCGCTCTAGCGGCCACCTACATTGAGCAGTTCTTC.

This clonotype was seen a few times. The chain joins TRBV3-1 to TRBJ1-1; 7 positions match TRBD1. CDR3 length equals 14 residues. Germline CDR1 is LGHDT and CDR2 is YNNKEL (reference sequence). V lost 4 bases and J lost 6; bases outside the gene matches: 8. CDR3 protein: CASSPDRDLAEAFF. Written as DNA, the CDR3 is TGTGCCAGCAGCCCCGACAGGGACTTGGCTGAAGCTTTCTTT.

This rearrangement joins TRBV10-3 to TRBJ2-4; TRBD2 might be the D (5 bases). The CDR3 totals 10 residues. Between the trimmed V and J ends, which lost 8 bases and 7 bases, there was a span of 6 bases. Germline CDR1 is ENHRY and CDR2 is SYGVKD. CDR3 coding DNA: TGTGCCATCGGGGAGAACATTCAGTACTTC. It encodes CAIGENIQYF.

This chain connects TRBV20-1 to TRBJ1-6; a possible D gene is TRBD1 (5 bases). Germline CDR1 is DFQATT and CDR2 is SNEGSKA (reference sequence). The CDR3 spans 14 residues. The V end was cut by 5 bases, the J end by 8 bases, with 16 bases between. In DNA form, the CDR3 reads TGCAGTGCTGACCCGGTTGGGGACTATTCACCCCTCCACTTT. Protein product: CSADPVGDYSPLHF.

V and J are TRBV7-8 and TRBJ2-1; D call uncertain. The CDR3 runs 14 residues. Germline lookup yields CDR1 SGHVS and CDR2 FQNEAQ. Trimming shortened V by 5 bases and J by 4 bases, and 12 bases separated the two germline ends. CDR3: CASSPDRAYNEQFF. CDR3 nucleotide sequence: TGTGCCAGCAGCCCCGACCGGGCTTACAATGAGCAGTTCTTC.

This clonotype has a count of ten or more. The chain joins TRBV27 to TRBJ2-7; no clear D gene. Germline CDR1 MNHEY, CDR2 SMNVEV (reference sequence). This CDR3 comprises 12 residues. With 4 bases removed from V and 4 bases from J, the gap between germline ends came to 8 bases. The CDR3 sequence: CASSSMGYEQYF. The DNA for the CDR3 is TGTGCCAGCAGTTCTATGGGGTACGAGCAGTACTTC.

There are many counts of this clonotype. V and J are TRBV5-6 and TRBJ2-7, with TRBD1 matching 7 bases. The CDR3 is 14 residues long. V lost 6 bases and J lost 0; bases outside the gene matches: 6. Germline V gene data show CDR1 as SGHDT and CDR2 as YYEEEE. The CDR3 coding sequence is TGTGCCAGCACCCCGACAGGGTCCTCCTACGAGCAGTACTTC. Residues: CASTPTGSSYEQYF.

This clonotype has a count of ten or more. The V call is TRBV25-1, the J call TRBJ2-7; 8 bases fit TRBD2. The V gene's germline CDR1 is MGHDK and CDR2 SYGVNS. The CDR3 totals 16 residues. Trimming took 3 bases from V and 6 from J; bases not matched to a gene: 13. CDR3 sequence: CASSEFSGTRMIEQYF. In DNA, the CDR3 is TGTGCCAGCAGTGAGTTCTCCGGGACTAGGATGATCGAGCAGTACTTC.

This clonotype was seen a handful of times. CDR3 sequence reads: CASSYRPGTSNSGNTIYF. The CDR3 DNA reads TGTGCCAGCAGTTACCGTCCCGGGACATCTAACTCTGGAAACACCATATATTTT. This chain joins TRBV6-5 and TRBJ1-3, with D possibly matching TRBD1 (6 bases). Per the germline V gene, CDR1 is MNHEY and CDR2 is SVGAGI. The length of the CDR3 is 18 residues. V lost 2 bases, J lost 0 bases, and 17 bases lay in between.

The V call is TRBV19, the J call TRBJ2-7; D possibly matches TRBD1 or TRBD2 (6 bases each). V was clipped by 4 bases and J by 2 bases, with 15 bases between them. The CDR3 has 15 amino acids. Germline assignment: CDR1 LNHDA and CDR2 SQIVND (reference sequence). In DNA, the CDR3 is TGTGCCAGTAGTAAACGGGGGCAGTTTACCTACGAGCAGTACTTC. This gives the protein CASSKRGQFTYEQYF.

The chain uses TRBV12-3 or TRBV12-4 and TRBJ2-5, with TRBD1 matching 7 bases. The CDR3 is made up of 14 amino acids. After removal of 5 bases from V and 0 bases from J, the junction contained 3 bases not matched to a gene. CDR3 coding DNA: TGTGCCAGCAGTCACGGGACAGACCAAGAGACCCAGTACTTC. This sequence encodes CASSHGTDQETQYF.

For the CDR3, the DNA is TGTGCCAGTAGTGTGGGTAACTCCTACAATGAGCAGTTCTTC. Encoded protein: CASSVGNSYNEQFF. The chain is built from TRBV19 and TRBJ2-1; D gene ambiguous. This CDR3 comprises 14 residues. Germline CDR1 reads LNHDA; CDR2 reads SQIVND (reference sequence). V shed 5 bases and J shed 0 bases, with 8 bases lying between them.

The V gene is TRBV7-9, the J gene TRBJ2-3; D is unresolved. Per the germline V gene, CDR1 is SEHNR and CDR2 is FQNEAQ (reference sequence). The CDR3 is made up of 12 amino acids. V lost 4 bases to trimming and J lost 5 bases, with 7 bases between them. This CDR3 is CASSSVGDTQYF. The CDR3 DNA is TGTGCCAGCAGCTCAGTGGGAGATACGCAGTATTTT.

The genes are TRBV6-2 or TRBV6-3 and TRBJ1-1; D unclear. V lost 6 bases, J lost 3 bases, and 11 bases lay in between. This CDR3 contains 13 residues. CDR1 MNHEY and CDR2 SVGEGT come from the germline V gene. CDR3: CASSPKSDTEAFF. Written as DNA, the CDR3 is TGTGCCAGCAGCCCCAAGTCGGACACTGAAGCTTTCTTT.

J is TRBJ1-1 and V is TRBV12-3 or TRBV12-4; D uncertain. V lost 3 bases and J 0 bases, leaving 5 bases between the germline ends. The CDR3 length is 13 residues. In DNA form, the CDR3 reads TGTGCCAGCAGTTTCACGGTGAACACTGAAGCTTTCTTT. Encoded protein: CASSFTVNTEAFF.

The chain links TRBV7-9 to TRBJ2-3; 12 bases fit TRBD2. J was trimmed by 6 bases and V by 4 bases; bases with no gene match: 5. Germline CDR1 reads SEHNR; CDR2 reads FQNEAQ (reference sequence). This CDR3 is 15 amino acids long. CDR3 DNA sequence: TGTGCCAGCAGCTCACTAGCGGGAGGATCGGATACGCAGTATTTT. The encoded protein is CASSSLAGGSDTQYF. Complete variable domain (other parts from reference TRBV7-9 and TRBJ2-3): DTGVSQNPRHKITKRGQNVTFRCDPISEHNRLYWYRQTLGQGPEFLTYFQNEAQLEKSRLLSDRFSAERPKGSFSTLEIQRTEQGDSAMYLCASSSLAGGSDTQYFGPGTRLTVL.